One TCR beta chain is described in this entry. The antigen remains unidentified. Assay: immunoSEQ multiplex PCR; the TCRdb copy retains only in-frame clones and omits some. The data contain approximately 92,000 clones, more than 95% of them singletons. Looked up from germline, CDR1 is SEHNR and CDR2 is FQNEAQ (reference sequence). Trimming pared 0 bases from V and 0 bases from J, leaving 11 bases between. The CDR3 loop spans 16 amino acids. This specimen belongs to a study of OX40 agonist ivuxolimab in advanced cancers. Study-wide background: Three patients got partial responses; one had hepatocellular carcinoma and two had cutaneous melanoma. General observations from the study: The average count of expanded clones was higher among CD8+ T cells than among CD4+.

The TCR originated in an adult with an advanced solid tumor such as melanoma, head and neck, liver or kidney cancer. The chain carries TRBV7-9 and TRBJ1-1, with D unclear. Sequencing was performed on CD4+ or CD8+ T cells sorted from blood, taken in a trial of the OX40 agonist ivuxolimab. The CDR3 protein is CASSLASAGVNTEAFF. Written as DNA, the CDR3 is TGTGCCAGCAGCTTAGCGTCGGCCGGGGTGAACACTGAAGCTTTCTTT.